This T cell receptor (beta chain) originates from a study of shared clonotypes between healthy human individuals. Clones were read by immunoSEQ multiplex PCR, and TCRdb kept only the in-frame ones, dropping some. The sample records approximately 600,000 clones, 85% to 95% being singletons. This clone appeared once. CD8 cells regarded as naive lacked CD45RO, were positively chosen for CCR7, and omitted terminally differentiated effector memory CD45RA+ cells. Trimming cost V 7 bases and J 7 bases; bases outside gene matches: 11. Germline CDR1 and CDR2: SNHLY and FYNNEI. There are 14 residues in the CDR3.

This clonotype was obtained from a woman in her 30s in good health. Sequencing input: naive CD8+ T cells sorted from blood. The chain combines TRBV2 with TRBJ2-7; TRBD1 agrees at 9 bases. CDR3 amino acids: CASTPTGGMWEQYF. Here the CDR3 DNA reads TGTGCCAGCACTCCGACAGGGGGTATGTGGGAGCAGTACTTC.